One sample yielded the 9 T cell receptor beta chains listed below, sequenced in a study of memory CD4+ T cells and cytomegalovirus serostatus. Here immunoSEQ multiplex PCR was the method, and the copy in TCRdb shows in-frame clones only, minus some. The table has tens of thousands of clones, around 86% seen once. The sort gate was single viable CD3+CD4+CD8-CD45RO+ cells for memory CD4+ T cells. Sequencing input: memory CD4+ T cells from blood. All receptors come from an adult in good health and CMV-seronegative.

In this sample, this clone turned up once. This chain uses TRBV6-5 with TRBJ2-2, with D maybe TRBD1 (5 bases). This CDR3 has 14 residues. CDR1 is MNHEY, CDR2 SVGAGI, per germline. Between the trimmed V and J ends, which lost 7 bases and 1 base, there was a span of 10 bases. The CDR3 DNA reads as TGTGCCAGCAAATATGACAGGAACACCGGGGAGCTGTTTTTT. Translation: CASKYDRNTGELFF.

A word on this clone: Compared with germline, one end of the junction differs, possibly owing to a read error. The genes are TRBV9 and TRBJ2-1, with D possibly being TRBD1 (6 bases). CDR1 and CDR2 from the germline V gene are SGDLS and YYNGEE. The length of the CDR3 is 15 residues. CDR3: CASSSTGQSFNEQFF. CDR3 in DNA: TGTGCCAGCAGCTCCACCGGACAGTCCTTCAATGAGCAGTTCTTC.

This sequence joins TRBV28 and TRBJ2-3; D not certain. V lost 5 bases, J lost 0 bases, and 6 bases lay in between. Germline V gene sequence: CDR1 MDHEN, CDR2 SYDVKM. This CDR3 spans 13 amino acids. The CDR3: CASSGPSTDTQYF. Here the CDR3 DNA reads TGTGCCAGCAGTGGCCCTAGCACAGATACGCAGTATTTT.

Only a few counts were recorded for this clone. For the CDR3, the DNA is TGTGCCAGCAGTTACTCGGATAGGGCGGATCAGCCCCAGCATTTT. This codes for CASSYSDRADQPQHF. V and J are TRBV6-5 and TRBJ1-5, with D unclear. Per germline, CDR1 MNHEY and CDR2 SVGAGI. The CDR3 totals 15 residues. Trimming removed 0 bases at V and 5 bases at J, with 11 bases between.

CDR3 sequence (DNA): TGTGCCAGCAGTACGGCCCGCTCTGGGGCCAACGTCCTGACTTTC. Protein product: CASSTARSGANVLTF. V usage is TRBV28 and J usage is TRBJ2-6; no firm D call. Trimming removed 5 bases at V and 0 bases at J, with 8 bases between. The length of the CDR3 is 15 residues. Germline V gives CDR1 MDHEN, CDR2 SYDVKM.

V and J are TRBV5-1 and TRBJ2-7; D is perhaps TRBD1 (6 bases). There are 17 residues in the CDR3. The germline CDR1 and CDR2 sequences are SGHRS and YFSETQ. The V end lost 4 bases, the J end lost 0 bases, and 20 bases lay between the germline ends. This chain's CDR3 is CASSPSGLAGVSYEQYF. CDR3 DNA: TGCGCCAGCAGCCCCTCCGGGTTGGCAGGGGTCTCCTACGAGCAGTACTTC.

The chain joins TRBV30 to TRBJ2-1, with 10 nucleotides matching TRBD1. Germline loops: CDR1 GTSNPN, CDR2 SVGIG (reference sequence). The ends lost 7 bases at V and 1 base at J; junction bases unmatched: 7. CDR3 size: 15 residues. The CDR3: CALTGGARSYNEQFF. The DNA for the CDR3 is TGTGCCTTGACAGGGGGCGCAAGATCCTACAATGAGCAGTTCTTC.

V usage is TRBV7-9 and J usage is TRBJ1-6; D is unresolved. V lost 1 base, J lost 3 bases, and 7 bases lay in between. The CDR3 is 15 amino acids. Per germline, CDR1 SEHNR and CDR2 FQNEAQ (reference sequence). CDR3 sequence reads: CASSLGPSYNSPLHF. CDR3 nucleotides: TGTGCCAGCAGCTTAGGCCCAAGCTATAATTCACCCCTCCACTTT. Based on the CDR3 plus reference TRBV7-9 and TRBJ1-6, the full variable domain is DTGVSQNPRHKITKRGQNVTFRCDPISEHNRLYWYRQTLGQGPEFLTYFQNEAQLEKSRLLSDRFSAERPKGSFSTLEIQRTEQGDSAMYLCASSLGPSYNSPLHFGNGTRLTVT.

The gene calls are TRBV11-2 and TRBJ2-5, with D unresolved. The CDR3 runs to 11 residues. The V gene lost 5 bases and the J gene lost 4 bases, with 5 bases spanning the gap. Germline CDR1 SGHAT, CDR2 FQNNGV. The CDR3 protein is CASSAGETQYF. The CDR3 DNA reads as TGTGCCAGCAGCGCTGGAGAGACCCAGTACTTC.